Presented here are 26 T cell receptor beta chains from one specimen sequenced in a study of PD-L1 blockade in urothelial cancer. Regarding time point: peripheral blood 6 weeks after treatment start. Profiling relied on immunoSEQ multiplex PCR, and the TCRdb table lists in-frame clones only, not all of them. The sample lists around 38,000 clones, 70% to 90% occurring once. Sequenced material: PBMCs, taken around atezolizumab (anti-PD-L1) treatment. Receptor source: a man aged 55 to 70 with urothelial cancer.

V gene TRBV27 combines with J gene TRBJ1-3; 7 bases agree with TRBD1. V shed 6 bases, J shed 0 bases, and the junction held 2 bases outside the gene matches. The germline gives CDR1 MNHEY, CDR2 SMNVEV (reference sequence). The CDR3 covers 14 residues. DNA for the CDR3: TGTGCCAGCAGAAGGACAGGCTCTGGAAACACCATATATTTT. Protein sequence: CASRRTGSGNTIYF.

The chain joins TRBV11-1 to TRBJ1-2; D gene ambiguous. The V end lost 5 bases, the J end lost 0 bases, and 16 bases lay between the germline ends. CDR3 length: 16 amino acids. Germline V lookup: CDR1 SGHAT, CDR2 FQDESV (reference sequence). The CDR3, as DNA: TGTGCCAGCAGCCCCCGTTTAACGGTCGCTAACTATGGCTACACCTTC. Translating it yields CASSPRLTVANYGYTF.

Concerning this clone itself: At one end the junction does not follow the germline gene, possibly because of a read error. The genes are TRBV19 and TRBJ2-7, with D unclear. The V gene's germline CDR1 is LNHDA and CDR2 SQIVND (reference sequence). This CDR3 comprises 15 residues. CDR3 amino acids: CASSIRRGVSHEQYF. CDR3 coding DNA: TGTGCCAGTAGTATCCGTCGCGGAGTCTCCCACGAGCAGTACTTC.

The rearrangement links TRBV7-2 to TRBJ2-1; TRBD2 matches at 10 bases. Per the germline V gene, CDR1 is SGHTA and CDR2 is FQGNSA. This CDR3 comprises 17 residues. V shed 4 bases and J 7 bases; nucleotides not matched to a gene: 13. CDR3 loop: CASSYFYSGRRGNEQFF. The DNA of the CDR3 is TGTGCCAGCAGCTATTTTTATAGCGGGAGGAGGGGGAATGAGCAGTTCTTC.

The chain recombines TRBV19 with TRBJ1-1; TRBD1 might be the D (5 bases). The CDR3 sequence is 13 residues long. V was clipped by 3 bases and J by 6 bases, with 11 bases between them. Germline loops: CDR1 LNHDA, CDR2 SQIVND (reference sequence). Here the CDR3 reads CASSMFRASEAFF. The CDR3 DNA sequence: TGTGCCAGTAGTATGTTCAGGGCATCTGAAGCTTTCTTT.

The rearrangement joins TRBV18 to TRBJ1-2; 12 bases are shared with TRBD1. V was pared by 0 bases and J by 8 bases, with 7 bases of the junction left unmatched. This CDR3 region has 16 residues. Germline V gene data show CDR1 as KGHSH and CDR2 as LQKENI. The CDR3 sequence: CASSPPGQGALGGYTF. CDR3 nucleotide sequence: TGTGCCAGCTCACCACCGGGACAGGGGGCACTTGGAGGCTACACCTTC.

The CDR3 here is CASFLREGRETQYF. The DNA of the CDR3 is TGTGCCAGCTTTTTGCGGGAGGGCCGAGAGACCCAGTACTTC. V usage is TRBV2 and J usage is TRBJ2-5; 9 bases map to TRBD2. CDR1 and CDR2 from the germline V gene are SNHLY and FYNNEI. V was clipped by 8 bases and J by 4 bases; unmatched bases: 8. CDR3 length equals 14 residues.

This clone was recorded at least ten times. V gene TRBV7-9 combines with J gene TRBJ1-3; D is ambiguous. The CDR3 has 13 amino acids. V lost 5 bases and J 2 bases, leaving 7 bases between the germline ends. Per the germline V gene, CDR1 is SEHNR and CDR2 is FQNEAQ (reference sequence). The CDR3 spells CASSVQTGNTIYF. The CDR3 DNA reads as TGTGCCAGCAGCGTCCAGACTGGAAACACCATATATTTT.

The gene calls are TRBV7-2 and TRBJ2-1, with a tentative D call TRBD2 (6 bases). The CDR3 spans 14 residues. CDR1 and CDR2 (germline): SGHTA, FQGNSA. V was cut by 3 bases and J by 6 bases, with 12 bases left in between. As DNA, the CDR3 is TGTGCCAGCAGCTTCGGCGGGGTTAGCAATGAGCAGTTCTTC. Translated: CASSFGGVSNEQFF.

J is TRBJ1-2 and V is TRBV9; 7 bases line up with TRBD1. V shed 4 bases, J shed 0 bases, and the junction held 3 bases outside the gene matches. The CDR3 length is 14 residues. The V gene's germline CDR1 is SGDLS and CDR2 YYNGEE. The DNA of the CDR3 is TGTGCCAGCAGCTTCGGGACAGCTAACTATGGCTACACCTTC. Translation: CASSFGTANYGYTF.

The CDR3 DNA is TGTGCCAGCACTGCAAGGGGGCTAGCTCCCACCGGGGAGCTGTTTTTT. It encodes CASTARGLAPTGELFF. The chain combines TRBV6-6 with TRBJ2-2; 7 positions agree with TRBD1. The CDR3 has 16 amino acids. V shed 7 bases and J 4 bases; nucleotides not matched to a gene: 12. Germline V CDR1 and CDR2: MNHNY, SVGAGI (reference sequence).

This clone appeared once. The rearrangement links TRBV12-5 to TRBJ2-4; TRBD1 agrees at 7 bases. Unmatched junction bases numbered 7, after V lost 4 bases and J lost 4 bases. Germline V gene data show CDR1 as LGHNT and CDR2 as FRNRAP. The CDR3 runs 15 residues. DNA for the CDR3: TGTGCTAGTGGTTCCGGGACAGTTGGGAAAAACATTCAGTACTTC. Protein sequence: CASGSGTVGKNIQYF.

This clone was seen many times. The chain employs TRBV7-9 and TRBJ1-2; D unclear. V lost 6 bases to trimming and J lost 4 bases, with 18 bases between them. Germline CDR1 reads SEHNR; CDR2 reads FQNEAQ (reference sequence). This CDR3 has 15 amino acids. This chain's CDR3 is CASRSAPGSGYGYTF. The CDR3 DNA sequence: TGTGCCAGCAGATCCGCCCCGGGAAGTGGCTATGGCTACACCTTC.

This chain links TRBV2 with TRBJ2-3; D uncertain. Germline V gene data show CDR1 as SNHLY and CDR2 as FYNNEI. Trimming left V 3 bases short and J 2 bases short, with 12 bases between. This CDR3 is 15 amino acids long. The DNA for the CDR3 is TGTGCCAGCAGTGAGTTTGGCGGAACCACAGATACGCAGTATTTT. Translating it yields CASSEFGGTTDTQYF.

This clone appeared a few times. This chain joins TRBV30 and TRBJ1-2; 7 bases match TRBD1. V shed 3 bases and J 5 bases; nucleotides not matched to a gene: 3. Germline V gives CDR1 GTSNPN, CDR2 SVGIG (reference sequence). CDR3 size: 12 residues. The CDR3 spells CAWRTGMYGYTF. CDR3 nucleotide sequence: TGTGCCTGGAGGACAGGGATGTATGGCTACACCTTC.

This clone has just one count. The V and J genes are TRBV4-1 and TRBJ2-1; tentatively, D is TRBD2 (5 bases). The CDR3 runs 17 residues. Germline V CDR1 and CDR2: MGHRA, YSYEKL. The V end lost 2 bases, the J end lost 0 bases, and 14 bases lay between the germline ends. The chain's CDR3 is CASSQKKAANSYNEQFF. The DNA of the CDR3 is TGCGCCAGCAGCCAAAAGAAAGCGGCCAACTCCTACAATGAGCAGTTCTTC.

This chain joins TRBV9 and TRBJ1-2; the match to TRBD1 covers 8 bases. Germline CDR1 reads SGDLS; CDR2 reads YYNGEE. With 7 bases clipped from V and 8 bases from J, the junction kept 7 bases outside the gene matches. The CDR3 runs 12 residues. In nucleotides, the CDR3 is TGTGCCAGCCACGACAGGGGCGCAGGCTACACCTTC. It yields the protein CASHDRGAGYTF.

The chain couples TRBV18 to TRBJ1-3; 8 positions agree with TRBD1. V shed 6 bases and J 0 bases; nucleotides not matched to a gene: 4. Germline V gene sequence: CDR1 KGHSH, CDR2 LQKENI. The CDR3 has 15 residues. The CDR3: CASSLGQGSGNTIYF. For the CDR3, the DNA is TGTGCCAGCTCGCTCGGACAGGGCTCTGGAAACACCATATATTTT.

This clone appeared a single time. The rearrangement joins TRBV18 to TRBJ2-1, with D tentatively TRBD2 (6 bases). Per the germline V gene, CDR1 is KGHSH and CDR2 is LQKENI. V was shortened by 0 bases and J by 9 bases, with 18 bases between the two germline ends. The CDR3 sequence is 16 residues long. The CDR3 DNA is TGTGCCAGCTCACCACCGTTGGTAGCCCCCGGGAGTGAGCAGTTCTTC. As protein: CASSPPLVAPGSEQFF.

CDR3: CASSASGSTDTQYF. As DNA, the CDR3 is TGTGCCAGCAGTGCTAGCGGGAGCACAGATACGCAGTATTTT. J is TRBJ2-3 and V is TRBV6-4; 8 bases are shared with TRBD2. The CDR3 contains 14 residues. Per the germline V gene, CDR1 is MRHNA and CDR2 is SNTAGT. The trim removed 4 bases at V and 0 bases at J, leaving 0 bases unmatched.

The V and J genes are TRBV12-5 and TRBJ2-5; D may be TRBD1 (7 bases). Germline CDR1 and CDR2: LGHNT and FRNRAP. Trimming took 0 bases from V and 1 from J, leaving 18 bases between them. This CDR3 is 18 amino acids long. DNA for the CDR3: TGTGCTAGTGGTTTGGTAATGTGGGGGGCAGGGGGCCAAGAGACCCAGTACTTC. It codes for CASGLVMWGAGGQETQYF.

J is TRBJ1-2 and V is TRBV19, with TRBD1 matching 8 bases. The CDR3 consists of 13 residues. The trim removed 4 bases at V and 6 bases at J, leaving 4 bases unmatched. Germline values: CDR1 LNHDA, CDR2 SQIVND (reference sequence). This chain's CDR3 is CASSRQGAHGYTF. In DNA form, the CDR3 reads TGTGCCAGTAGTAGGCAGGGGGCACATGGCTACACCTTC.

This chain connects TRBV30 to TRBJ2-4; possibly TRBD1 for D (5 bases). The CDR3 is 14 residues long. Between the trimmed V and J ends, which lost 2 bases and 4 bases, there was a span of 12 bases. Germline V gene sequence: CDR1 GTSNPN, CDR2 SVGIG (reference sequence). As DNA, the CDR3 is TGTGCCTGGAGTACAGGCGCAGGGAAAAACATTCAGTACTTC. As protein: CAWSTGAGKNIQYF.

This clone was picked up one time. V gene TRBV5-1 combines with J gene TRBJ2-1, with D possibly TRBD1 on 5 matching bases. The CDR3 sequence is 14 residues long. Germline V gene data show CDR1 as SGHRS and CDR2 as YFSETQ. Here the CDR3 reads CASQLGDSYNEQFF. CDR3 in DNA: TGCGCTAGCCAGCTAGGGGACTCCTACAATGAGCAGTTCTTC.

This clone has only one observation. The CDR3: CASSLGPSGRNEQFF. CDR3 nucleotides: TGTGCCAGCAGCTTAGGGCCTAGCGGGAGGAATGAGCAGTTCTTC. The chain joins TRBV7-8 to TRBJ2-1; TRBD2 matches 11 bases. Unmatched junction bases numbered 3, after V lost 1 base and J lost 7 bases. The length of the CDR3 is 15 residues. From germline, CDR1 is SGHVS and CDR2 FQNEAQ.

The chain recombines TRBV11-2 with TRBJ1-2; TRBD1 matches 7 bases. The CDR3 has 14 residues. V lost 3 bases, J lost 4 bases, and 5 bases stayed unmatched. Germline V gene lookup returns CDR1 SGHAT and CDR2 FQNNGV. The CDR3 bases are TGTGCCAGCAGCTTGGGACAGAAGTTCTATGGCTACACCTTC. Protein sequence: CASSLGQKFYGYTF. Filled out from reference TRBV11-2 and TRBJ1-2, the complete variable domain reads EAGVAQSPRYKIIEKRQSVAFWCNPISGHATLYWYQQILGQGPKLLIQFQNNGVVDDSQLPKDRFSAERLKGVDSTLKIQPAKLEDSAVYLCASSLGQKFYGYTFGSGTRLTVV.